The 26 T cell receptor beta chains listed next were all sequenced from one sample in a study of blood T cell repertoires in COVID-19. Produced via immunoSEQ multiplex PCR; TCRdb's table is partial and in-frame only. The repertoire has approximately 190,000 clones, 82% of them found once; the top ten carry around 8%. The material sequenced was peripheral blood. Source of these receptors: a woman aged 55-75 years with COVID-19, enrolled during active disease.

The CDR3 DNA reads TGTGCCAGCAGCTGGACTAGCGAGAGCACAGATACGCAGTATTTT. Translated, it gives CASSWTSESTDTQYF. The rearrangement links TRBV2 to TRBJ2-3, with 9 bases aligning to TRBD2. From germline, CDR1 is SNHLY and CDR2 FYNNEI. V lost 6 bases, J lost 0 bases, and 4 bases stayed unmatched. There are 15 residues in the CDR3.

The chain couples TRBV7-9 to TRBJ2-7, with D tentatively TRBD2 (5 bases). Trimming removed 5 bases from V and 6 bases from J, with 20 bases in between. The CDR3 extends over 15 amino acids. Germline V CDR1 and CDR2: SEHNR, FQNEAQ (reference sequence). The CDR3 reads CASSIYPERVLEQYF. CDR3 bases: TGTGCCAGCAGCATTTACCCTGAGAGGGTACTCGAGCAGTACTTC.

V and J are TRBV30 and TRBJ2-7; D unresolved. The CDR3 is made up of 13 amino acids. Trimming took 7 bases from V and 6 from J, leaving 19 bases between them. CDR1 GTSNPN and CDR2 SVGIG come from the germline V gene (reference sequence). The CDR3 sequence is CASSNPPISEQYF. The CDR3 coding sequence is TGTGCCTCTTCAAACCCTCCTATTTCCGAGCAGTACTTC.

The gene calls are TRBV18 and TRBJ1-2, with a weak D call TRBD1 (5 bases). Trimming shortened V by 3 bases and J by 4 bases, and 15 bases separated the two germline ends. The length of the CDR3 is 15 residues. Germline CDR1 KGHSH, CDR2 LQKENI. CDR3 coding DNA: TGTGCCAGCTCACCGAGTAGGGGTAATATCTATGGCTACACCTTC. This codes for CASSPSRGNIYGYTF.

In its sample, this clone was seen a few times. The CDR3 DNA is TGTGCCAGCAGCCCACTGGGGGCCTACCAAGAGACCCAGTACTTC. Translated: CASSPLGAYQETQYF. The chain has TRBV7-9 and TRBJ2-5, with D possibly TRBD1 on 6 matching bases. The CDR3 consists of 15 residues. Germline V CDR1 and CDR2: SEHNR, FQNEAQ (reference sequence). The V end lost 5 bases, the J end lost 0 bases, and 13 bases lay between the germline ends.

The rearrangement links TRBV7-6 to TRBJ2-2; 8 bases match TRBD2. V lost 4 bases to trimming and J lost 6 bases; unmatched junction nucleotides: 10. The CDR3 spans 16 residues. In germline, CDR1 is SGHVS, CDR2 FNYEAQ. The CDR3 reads CASSSSRGLVSGELFF. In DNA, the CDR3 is TGTGCCAGCAGCTCTTCTCGGGGACTAGTATCCGGGGAGCTGTTTTTT.

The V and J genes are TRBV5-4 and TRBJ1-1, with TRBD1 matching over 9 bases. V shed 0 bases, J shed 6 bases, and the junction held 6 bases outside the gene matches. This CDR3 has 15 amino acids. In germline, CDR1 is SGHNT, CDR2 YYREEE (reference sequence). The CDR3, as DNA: TGTGCCAGCAGCTTGGGGGGACAGGGACGGGCTGAAGCTTTCTTT. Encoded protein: CASSLGGQGRAEAFF.

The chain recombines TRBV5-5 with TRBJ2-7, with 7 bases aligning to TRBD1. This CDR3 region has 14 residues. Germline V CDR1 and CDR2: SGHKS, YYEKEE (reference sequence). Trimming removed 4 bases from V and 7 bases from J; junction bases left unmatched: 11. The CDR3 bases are TGTGCCAGCAGCACACGGACAGGATCAAGGGAGCAGTACGTC. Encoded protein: CASSTRTGSREQYV.

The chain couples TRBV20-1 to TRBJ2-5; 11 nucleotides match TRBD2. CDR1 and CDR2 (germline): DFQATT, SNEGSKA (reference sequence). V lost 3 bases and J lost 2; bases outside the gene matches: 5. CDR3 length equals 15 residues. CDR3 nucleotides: TGCAGTGCTAGTATCGGGACTAGCGGACAAGAGACCCAGTACTTC. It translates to CSASIGTSGQETQYF.

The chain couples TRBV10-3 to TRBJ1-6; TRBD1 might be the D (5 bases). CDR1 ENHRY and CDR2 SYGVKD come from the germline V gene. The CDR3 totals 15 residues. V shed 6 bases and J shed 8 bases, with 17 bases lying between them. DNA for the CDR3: TGTGCCATCAGCCTCACAGGCTACCAATATTCACCCCTCCACTTT. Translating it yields CAISLTGYQYSPLHF.

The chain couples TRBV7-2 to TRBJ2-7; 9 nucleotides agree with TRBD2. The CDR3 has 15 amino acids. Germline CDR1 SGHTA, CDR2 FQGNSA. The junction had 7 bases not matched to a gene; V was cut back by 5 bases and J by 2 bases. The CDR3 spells CASSVSSGTTYEQYF. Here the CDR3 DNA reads TGTGCCAGCAGCGTCTCTAGCGGGACGACCTACGAGCAGTACTTC.

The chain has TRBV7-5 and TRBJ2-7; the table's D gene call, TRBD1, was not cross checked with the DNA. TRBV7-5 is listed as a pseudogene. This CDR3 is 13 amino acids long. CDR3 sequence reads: CARSLNTGDEQYF. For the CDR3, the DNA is TGTGCCAGAAGCCTCAATACAGGGGACGAGCAGTACTTC.

The CDR3, as DNA: TGTGCCAGCAGTCGGACTAGCGGGGCCTACAATGAGCAGTTCTTC. This encodes CASSRTSGAYNEQFF. The chain recombines TRBV6-2 or TRBV6-3 with TRBJ2-1; 12 bases fit TRBD2. V lost 5 bases and J lost 2; bases outside the gene matches: 1. The CDR3 sequence is 15 residues long. Germline CDR1 reads MNHEY; CDR2 reads SVGEGT.

The CDR3 DNA follows: TGTGCCAGCAGCTTTAGCGGGAGCACAGATACGCAGTATTTT. As protein: CASSFSGSTDTQYF. V usage is TRBV11-1 and J usage is TRBJ2-3, with TRBD2 matching 7 bases. The CDR3 contains 14 residues. Germline lookup yields CDR1 SGHAT and CDR2 FQDESV (reference sequence). Losses at the gene ends were 3 bases for V and 0 bases for J; bases not matched to a gene: 0.

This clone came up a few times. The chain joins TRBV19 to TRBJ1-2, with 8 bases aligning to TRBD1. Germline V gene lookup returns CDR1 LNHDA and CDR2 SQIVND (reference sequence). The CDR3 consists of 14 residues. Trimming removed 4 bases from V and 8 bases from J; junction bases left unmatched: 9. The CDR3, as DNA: TGTGCCAGTAGTACGGGGACAGGAATAGGAGGCTACACCTTC. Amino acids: CASSTGTGIGGYTF.

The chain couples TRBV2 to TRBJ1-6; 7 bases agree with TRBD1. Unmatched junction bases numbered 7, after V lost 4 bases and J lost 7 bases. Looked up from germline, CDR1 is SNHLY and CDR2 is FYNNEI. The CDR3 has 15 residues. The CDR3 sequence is CASSADRSGNSPLHF. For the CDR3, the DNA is TGTGCCAGCAGTGCGGACAGGTCAGGGAATTCACCCCTCCACTTT.

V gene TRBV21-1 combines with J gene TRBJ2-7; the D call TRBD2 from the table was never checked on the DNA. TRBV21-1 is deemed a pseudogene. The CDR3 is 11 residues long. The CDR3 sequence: CATPGGYEQYV. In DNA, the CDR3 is TGTGCCACCCCCGGGGGCTACGAGCAGTACGTC.

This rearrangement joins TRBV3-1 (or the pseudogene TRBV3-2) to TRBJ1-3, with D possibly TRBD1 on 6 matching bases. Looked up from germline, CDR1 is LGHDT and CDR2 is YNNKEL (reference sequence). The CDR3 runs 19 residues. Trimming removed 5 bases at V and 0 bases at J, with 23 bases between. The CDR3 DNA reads TGTGCCAGCAGCTCCCGTGGGACACCCGGACTTAGCTCTGGAAACACCATATATTTT. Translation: CASSSRGTPGLSSGNTIYF.

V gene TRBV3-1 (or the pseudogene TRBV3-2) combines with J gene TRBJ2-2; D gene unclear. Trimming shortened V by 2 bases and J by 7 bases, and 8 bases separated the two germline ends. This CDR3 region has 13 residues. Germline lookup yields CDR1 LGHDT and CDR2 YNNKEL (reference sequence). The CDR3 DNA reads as TGTGCCAGCAGCCAACTAGAGAACGGGGAGCTGTTTTTT. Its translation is CASSQLENGELFF.

The CDR3 here is CASSSLAGGGETQYF. CDR3 sequence (DNA): TGTGCCAGCAGCTCCCTAGCGGGAGGGGGTGAGACCCAGTACTTC. The rearrangement links TRBV7-9 to TRBJ2-5; 12 positions match TRBD2. The germline V gene has CDR1 SEHNR and CDR2 FQNEAQ (reference sequence). This CDR3 region has 15 residues. Trimming removed 4 bases from V and 5 bases from J; junction bases left unmatched: 5.

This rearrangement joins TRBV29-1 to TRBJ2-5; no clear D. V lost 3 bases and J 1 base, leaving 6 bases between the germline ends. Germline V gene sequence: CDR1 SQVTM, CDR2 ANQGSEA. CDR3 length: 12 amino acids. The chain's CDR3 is CSVDRIQETQYF. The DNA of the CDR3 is TGCAGCGTTGACAGGATCCAAGAGACCCAGTACTTC.

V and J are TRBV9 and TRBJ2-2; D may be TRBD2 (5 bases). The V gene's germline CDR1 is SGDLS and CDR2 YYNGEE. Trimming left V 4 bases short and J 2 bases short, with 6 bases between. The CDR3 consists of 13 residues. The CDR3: CASSRGNTGELFF. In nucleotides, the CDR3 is TGTGCCAGCAGCCGGGGTAACACCGGGGAGCTGTTTTTT.

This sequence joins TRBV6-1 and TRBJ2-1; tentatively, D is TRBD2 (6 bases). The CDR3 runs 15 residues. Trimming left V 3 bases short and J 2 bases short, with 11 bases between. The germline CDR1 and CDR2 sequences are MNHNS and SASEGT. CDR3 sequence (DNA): TGTGCCAGCAGTGAGGTAGCGGCAACCTACAATGAGCAGTTCTTC. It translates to CASSEVAATYNEQFF.

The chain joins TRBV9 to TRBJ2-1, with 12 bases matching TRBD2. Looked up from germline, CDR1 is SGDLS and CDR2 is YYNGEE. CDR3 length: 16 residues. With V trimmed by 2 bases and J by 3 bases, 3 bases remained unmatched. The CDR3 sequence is CASSVTSGRYYNEQFF. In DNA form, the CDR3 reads TGTGCCAGCAGCGTTACTAGCGGGAGGTACTACAATGAGCAGTTCTTC.

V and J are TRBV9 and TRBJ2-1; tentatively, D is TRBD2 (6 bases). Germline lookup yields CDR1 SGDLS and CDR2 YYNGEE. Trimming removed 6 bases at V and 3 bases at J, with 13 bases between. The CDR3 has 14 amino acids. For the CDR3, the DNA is TGTGCCAGCACCCGGGAGTCGGTCTACAATGAGCAGTTCTTC. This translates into CASTRESVYNEQFF.

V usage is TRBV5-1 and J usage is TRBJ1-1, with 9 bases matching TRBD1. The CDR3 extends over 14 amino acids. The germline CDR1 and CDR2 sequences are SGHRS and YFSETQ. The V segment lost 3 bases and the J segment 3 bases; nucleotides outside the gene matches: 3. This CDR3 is CASSWGQGDTEAFF. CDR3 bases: TGCGCCAGCAGCTGGGGACAGGGAGACACTGAAGCTTTCTTT. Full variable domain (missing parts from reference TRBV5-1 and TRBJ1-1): KAGVTQTPRYLIKTRGQQVTLSCSPISGHRSVSWYQQTPGQGLQFLFEYFSETQRNKGNFPGRFSGRQFSNSRSEMNVSTLELGDSALYLCASSWGQGDTEAFFGQGTRLTVV.